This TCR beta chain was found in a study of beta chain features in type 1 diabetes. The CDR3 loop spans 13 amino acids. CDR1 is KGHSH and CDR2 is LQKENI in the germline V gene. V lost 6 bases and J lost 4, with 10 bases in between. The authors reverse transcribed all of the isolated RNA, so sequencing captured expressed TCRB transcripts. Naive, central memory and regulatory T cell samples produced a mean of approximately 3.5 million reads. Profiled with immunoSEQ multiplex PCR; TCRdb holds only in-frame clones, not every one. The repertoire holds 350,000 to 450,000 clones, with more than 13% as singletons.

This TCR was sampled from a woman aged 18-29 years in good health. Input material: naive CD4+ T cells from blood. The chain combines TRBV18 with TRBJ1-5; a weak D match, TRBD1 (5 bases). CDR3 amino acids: CASSPGTNQPQHF. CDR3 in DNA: TGTGCCAGCTCGCCCGGGACTAATCAGCCCCAGCATTTT.